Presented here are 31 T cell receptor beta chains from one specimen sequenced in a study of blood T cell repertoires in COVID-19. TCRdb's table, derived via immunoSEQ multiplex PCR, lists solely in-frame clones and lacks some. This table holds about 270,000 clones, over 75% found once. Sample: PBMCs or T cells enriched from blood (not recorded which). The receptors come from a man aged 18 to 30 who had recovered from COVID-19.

CDR3 DNA sequence: TGTGCCAGTAGTATAAGCCCAGCGGGCTACGAGCAGTACTTC. This gives the protein CASSISPAGYEQYF. The chain links TRBV19 to TRBJ2-7; D possibly corresponds to TRBD2 (6 bases). V was cut by 2 bases and J by 3 bases, with 11 bases left in between. The CDR3 spans 14 residues. Per germline, CDR1 LNHDA and CDR2 SQIVND (reference sequence).

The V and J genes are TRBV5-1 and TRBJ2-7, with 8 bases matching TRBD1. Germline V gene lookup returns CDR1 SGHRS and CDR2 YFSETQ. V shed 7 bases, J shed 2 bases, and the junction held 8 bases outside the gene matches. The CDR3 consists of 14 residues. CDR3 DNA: TGCGCCAGCGAGCCCGGGACAGGCCCCTACGAGCAGTACTTC. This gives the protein CASEPGTGPYEQYF. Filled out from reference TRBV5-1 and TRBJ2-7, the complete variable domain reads KAGVTQTPRYLIKTRGQQVTLSCSPISGHRSVSWYQQTPGQGLQFLFEYFSETQRNKGNFPGRFSGRQFSNSRSEMNVSTLELGDSALYLCASEPGTGPYEQYFGPGTRLTVT.

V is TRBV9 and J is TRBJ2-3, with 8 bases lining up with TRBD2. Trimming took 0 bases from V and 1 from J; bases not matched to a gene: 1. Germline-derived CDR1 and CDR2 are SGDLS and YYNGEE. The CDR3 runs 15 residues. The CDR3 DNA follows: TGTGCCAGCAGCGTAGGAGCGGGGGGCACAGATACGCAGTATTTT. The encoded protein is CASSVGAGGTDTQYF.

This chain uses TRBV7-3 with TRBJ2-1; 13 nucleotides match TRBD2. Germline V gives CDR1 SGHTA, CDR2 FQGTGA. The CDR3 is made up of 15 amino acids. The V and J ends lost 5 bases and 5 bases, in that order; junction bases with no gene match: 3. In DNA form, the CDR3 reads TGTGCCAGCAGCCGGGGACTAGCGGGAAACAATGAGCAGTTCTTC. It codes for CASSRGLAGNNEQFF.

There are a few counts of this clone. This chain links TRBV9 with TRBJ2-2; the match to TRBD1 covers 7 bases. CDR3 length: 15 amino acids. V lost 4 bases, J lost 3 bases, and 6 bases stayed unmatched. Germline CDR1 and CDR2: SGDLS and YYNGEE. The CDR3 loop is CASSYTGTDTGELFF. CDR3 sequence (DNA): TGTGCCAGCAGCTACACCGGGACAGACACCGGGGAGCTGTTTTTT.

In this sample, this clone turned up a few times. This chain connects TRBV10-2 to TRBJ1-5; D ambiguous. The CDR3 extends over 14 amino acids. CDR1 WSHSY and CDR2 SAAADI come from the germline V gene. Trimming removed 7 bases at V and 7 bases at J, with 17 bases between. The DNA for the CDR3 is TGCGCCAGCACCGGCGGAACGGGGTGGCAGCCCCAGCATTTT. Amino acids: CASTGGTGWQPQHF.

CDR3 coding DNA: TGTGCCTGGGACCGGGACAGGGCAGGAGAAAAACTGTTTTTT. It specifies CAWDRDRAGEKLFF. The chain recombines TRBV30 with TRBJ1-4; 9 bases are a match to TRBD1. The junction had 9 bases not matched to a gene; V was cut back by 5 bases and J by 8 bases. Germline CDR1 reads GTSNPN; CDR2 reads SVGIG (reference sequence). CDR3 length: 14 residues.

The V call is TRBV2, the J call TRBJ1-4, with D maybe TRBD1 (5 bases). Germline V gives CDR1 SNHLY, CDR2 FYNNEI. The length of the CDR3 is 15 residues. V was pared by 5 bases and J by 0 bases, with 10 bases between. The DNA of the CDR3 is TGTGCCAGCAGTCAAGACAGAACAACTAATGAAAAACTGTTTTTT. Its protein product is CASSQDRTTNEKLFF. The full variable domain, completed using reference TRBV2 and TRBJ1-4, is EPEVTQTPSHQVTQMGQEVILRCVPISNHLYFYWYRQILGQKVEFLVSFYNNEISEKSEIFDDQFSVERPDGSNFTLKIRSTKLEDSAMYFCASSQDRTTNEKLFFGSGTQLSVL.

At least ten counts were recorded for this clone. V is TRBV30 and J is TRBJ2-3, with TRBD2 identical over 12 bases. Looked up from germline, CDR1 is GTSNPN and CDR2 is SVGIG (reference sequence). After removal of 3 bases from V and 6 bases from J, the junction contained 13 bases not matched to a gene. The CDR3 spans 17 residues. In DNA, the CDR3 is TGTGCCTGGAGCCGGAGCCCGACTAGCGGGGGAGTGGATACGCAGTATTTT. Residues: CAWSRSPTSGGVDTQYF.

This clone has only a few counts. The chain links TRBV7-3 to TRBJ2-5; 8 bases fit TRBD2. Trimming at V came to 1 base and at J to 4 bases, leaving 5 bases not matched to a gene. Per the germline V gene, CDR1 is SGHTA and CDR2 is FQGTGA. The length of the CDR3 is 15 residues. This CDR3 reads CASSLKGTSSETQYF. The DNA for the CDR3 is TGTGCCAGCAGCTTAAAAGGGACTAGTTCAGAGACCCAGTACTTC.

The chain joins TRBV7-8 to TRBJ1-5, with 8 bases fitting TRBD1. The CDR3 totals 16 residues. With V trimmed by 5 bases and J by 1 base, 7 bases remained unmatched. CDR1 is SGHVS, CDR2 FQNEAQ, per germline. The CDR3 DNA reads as TGTGCCAGCAGCATCGGACAGGGTAAAAGCAATCAGCCCCAGCATTTT. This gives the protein CASSIGQGKSNQPQHF.

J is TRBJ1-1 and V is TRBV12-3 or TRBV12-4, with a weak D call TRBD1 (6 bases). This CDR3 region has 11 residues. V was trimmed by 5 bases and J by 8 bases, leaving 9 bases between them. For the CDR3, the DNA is TGTGCCAGCAGTGACAGGTGGGAAGCTTTCTTT. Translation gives CASSDRWEAFF.

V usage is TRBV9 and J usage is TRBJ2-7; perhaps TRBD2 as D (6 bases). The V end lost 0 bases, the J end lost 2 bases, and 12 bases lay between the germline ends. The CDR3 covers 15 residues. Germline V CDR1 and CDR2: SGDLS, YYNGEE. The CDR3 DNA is TGTGCCAGCAGCGTAGGACGAGCGGGTGCCTACGAGCAGTACTTC. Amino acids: CASSVGRAGAYEQYF.

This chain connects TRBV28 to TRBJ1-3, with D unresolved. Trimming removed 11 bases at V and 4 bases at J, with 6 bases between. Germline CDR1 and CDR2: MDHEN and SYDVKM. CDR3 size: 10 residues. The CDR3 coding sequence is TGTGCCTGTTCGGGAAACACCATATATTTT. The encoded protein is CACSGNTIYF. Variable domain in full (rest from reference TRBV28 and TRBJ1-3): DVKVTQSSRYLVKRTGEKVFLECVQDMDHENMFWYRQDPGLGLRLIYFSYDVKMKEKGDIPEGYSVSREKKERFSLILESASTNQTSMYLCACSGNTIYFGEGSWLTVV.

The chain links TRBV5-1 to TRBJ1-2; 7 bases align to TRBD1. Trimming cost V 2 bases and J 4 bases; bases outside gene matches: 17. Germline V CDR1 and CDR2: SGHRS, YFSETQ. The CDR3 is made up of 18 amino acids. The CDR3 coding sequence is TGCGCCAGCAGCTTTAGACCGGGACAGCAATTAAGTGGCTATGGCTACACCTTC. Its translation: CASSFRPGQQLSGYGYTF.

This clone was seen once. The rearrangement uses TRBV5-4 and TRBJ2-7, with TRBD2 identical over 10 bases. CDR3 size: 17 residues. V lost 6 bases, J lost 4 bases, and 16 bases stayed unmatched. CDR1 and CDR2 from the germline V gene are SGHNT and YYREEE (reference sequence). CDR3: CASNNKTSGFGGYEQYF. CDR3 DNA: TGTGCCAGCAACAATAAGACTAGCGGGTTTGGGGGATACGAGCAGTACTTC.

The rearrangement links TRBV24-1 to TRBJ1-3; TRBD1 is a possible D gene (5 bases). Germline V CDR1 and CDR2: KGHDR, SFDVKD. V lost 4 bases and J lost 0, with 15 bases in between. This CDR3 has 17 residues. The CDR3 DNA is TGTGCCACCAGTGACCCAGACAGAGGACACTCTGGAAACACCATATATTTT. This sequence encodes CATSDPDRGHSGNTIYF.

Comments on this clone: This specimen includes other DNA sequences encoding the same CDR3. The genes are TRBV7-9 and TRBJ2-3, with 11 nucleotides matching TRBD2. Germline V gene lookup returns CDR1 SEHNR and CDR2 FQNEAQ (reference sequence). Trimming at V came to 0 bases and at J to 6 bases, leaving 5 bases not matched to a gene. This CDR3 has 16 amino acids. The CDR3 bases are TGTGCCAGCAGCTTAGCCCTAGCGGGGGGCCAGGATACGCAGTATTTT. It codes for CASSLALAGGQDTQYF.

CDR3 nucleotides: TGTGCCAGCAGCCAAAGCCCCGGGACAGCGTACGAGCAGTACTTC. It translates to CASSQSPGTAYEQYF. The chain has TRBV4-2 and TRBJ2-7, with 7 bases that match TRBD1. Germline V CDR1 and CDR2: LGHNA, YNFKEQ. This CDR3 is built from 15 residues. After removal of 2 bases from V and 4 bases from J, the junction contained 8 bases not matched to a gene.

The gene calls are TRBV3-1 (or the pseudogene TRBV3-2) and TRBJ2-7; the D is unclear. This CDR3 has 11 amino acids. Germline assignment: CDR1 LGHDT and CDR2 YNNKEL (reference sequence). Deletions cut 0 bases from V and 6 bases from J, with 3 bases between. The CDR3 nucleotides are TGTGCCAGCAGCCAAGACGGCGAGCAGTACTTC. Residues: CASSQDGEQYF.

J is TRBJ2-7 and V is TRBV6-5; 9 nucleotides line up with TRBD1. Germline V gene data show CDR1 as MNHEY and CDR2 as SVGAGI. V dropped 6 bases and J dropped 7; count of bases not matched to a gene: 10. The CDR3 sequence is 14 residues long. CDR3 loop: CASSTVQGAREQYF. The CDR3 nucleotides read TGTGCCAGCAGCACAGTACAGGGGGCCAGAGAGCAGTACTTC.

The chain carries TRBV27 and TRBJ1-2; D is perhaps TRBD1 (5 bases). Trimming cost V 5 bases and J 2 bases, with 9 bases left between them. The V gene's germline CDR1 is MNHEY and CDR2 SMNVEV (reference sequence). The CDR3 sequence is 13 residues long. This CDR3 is CASSPGLNYGYTF. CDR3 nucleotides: TGTGCCAGCAGTCCGGGACTCAACTATGGCTACACCTTC.

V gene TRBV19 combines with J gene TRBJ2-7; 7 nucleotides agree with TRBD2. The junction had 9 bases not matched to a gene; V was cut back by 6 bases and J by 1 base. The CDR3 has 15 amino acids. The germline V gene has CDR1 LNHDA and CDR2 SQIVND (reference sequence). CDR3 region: CASRGRDSNSYEQYF. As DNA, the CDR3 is TGTGCCAGTAGGGGGAGGGATAGTAATTCCTACGAGCAGTACTTC.

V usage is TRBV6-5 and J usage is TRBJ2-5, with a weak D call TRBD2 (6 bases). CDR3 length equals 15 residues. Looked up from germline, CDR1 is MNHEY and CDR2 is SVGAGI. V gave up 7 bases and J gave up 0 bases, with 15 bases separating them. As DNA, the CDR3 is TGTGCCAGCACTGGAGACGGGACTCACCAAGAGACCCAGTACTTC. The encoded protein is CASTGDGTHQETQYF.

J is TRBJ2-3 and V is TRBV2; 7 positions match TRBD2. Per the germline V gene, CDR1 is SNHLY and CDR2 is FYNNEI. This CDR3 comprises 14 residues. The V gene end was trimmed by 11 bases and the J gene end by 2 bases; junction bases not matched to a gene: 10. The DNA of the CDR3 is TGTGCCGCCCCCGGGGGAGGGGCCACAGATACGCAGTATTTT. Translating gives CAAPGGGATDTQYF.

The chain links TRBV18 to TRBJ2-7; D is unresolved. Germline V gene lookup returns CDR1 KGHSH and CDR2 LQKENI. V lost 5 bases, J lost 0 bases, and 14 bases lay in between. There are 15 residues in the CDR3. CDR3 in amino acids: CASSEVYHSSYEQYF. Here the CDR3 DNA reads TGTGCCAGCTCAGAGGTCTACCATAGCTCCTACGAGCAGTACTTC.

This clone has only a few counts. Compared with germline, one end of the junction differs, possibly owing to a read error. In DNA form, the CDR3 reads TGTGCCAGCAGTGAAGCAGGACAGGAGTCGTTC. Translated, it gives CASSEAGQESF. The chain carries TRBV2 and TRBJ1-2, with 7 positions matching TRBD1. Germline V gives CDR1 SNHLY, CDR2 FYNNEI. The CDR3 spans 11 residues.

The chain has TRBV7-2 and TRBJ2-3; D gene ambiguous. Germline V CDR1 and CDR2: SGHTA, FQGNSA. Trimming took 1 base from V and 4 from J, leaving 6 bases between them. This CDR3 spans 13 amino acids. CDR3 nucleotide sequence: TGTGCCAGCAGCTTAGTCCCTGCAGATACGCAGTATTTT. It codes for CASSLVPADTQYF.

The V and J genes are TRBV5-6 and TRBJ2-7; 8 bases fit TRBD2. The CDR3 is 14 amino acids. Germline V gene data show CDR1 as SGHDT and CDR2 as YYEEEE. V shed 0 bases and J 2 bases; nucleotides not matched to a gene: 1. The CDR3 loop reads CASSLVAGPYEQYF. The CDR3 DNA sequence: TGTGCCAGCAGCTTGGTAGCGGGACCCTACGAGCAGTACTTC.

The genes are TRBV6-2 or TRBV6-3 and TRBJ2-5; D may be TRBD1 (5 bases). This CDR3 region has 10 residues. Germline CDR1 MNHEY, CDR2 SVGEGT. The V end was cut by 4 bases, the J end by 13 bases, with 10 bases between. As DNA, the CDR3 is TGTGCCAGCAGTTCAGGGCAGGCGTACTTC. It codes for CASSSGQAYF.

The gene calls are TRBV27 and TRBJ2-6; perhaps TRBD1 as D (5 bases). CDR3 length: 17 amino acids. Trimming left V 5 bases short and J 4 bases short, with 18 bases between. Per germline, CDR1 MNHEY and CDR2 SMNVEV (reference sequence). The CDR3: CASSTTFRVSGANVLTF. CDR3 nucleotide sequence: TGTGCCAGCAGTACAACTTTCAGGGTCTCCGGGGCCAACGTCCTGACTTTC.